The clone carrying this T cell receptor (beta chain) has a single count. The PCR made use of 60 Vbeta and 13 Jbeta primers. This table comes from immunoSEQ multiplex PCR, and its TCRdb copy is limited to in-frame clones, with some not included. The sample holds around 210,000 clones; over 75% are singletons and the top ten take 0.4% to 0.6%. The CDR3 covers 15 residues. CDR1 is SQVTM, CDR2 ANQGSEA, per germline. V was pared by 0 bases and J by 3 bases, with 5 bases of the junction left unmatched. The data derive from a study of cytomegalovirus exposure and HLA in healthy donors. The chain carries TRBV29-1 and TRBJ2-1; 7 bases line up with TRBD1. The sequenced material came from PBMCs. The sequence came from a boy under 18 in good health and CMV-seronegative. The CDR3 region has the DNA TGCAGCGTTGAAGACGACAGGGCGGACTACAATGAGCAGTTCTTC. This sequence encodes CSVEDDRADYNEQFF.